The sequence of this TCR beta chain was determined in a study of regulatory T cells in long-lasting Graves disease. Study as a whole: New Graves' disease cases had less than 3 months of antithyroid drugs.

This CDR3 has 17 residues. The V gene end was trimmed by 5 bases and the J gene end by 0 bases; junction bases not matched to a gene: 7. CDR1 MNHNS and CDR2 SASEGT come from the germline V gene. Time point here: newly diagnosed GD, antithyroid drugs for less than 3 months. PBMC RNA served as the TCR library source. The authors drew around 9 milliliters of peripheral blood into EDTA tubes. CDR3 regions were amplified by Arm-PCR using iRepertoire HTBI primers to build TCR beta libraries. Methods used by the authors: Identification of gene segments yielded around 64 TRBV and around 13 TRBJ across samples. MiXCR, applied by TCRdb to the multiplex PCR reads, yields one record per CDR3 protein. The V and J calls reflect TCRdb's pipeline rather than the authors' work. This sample has 250,000 or so distinct CDR3 sequences, with around 21% found just once. This clonotype came up many times.

The chain links TRBV6-1 to TRBJ1-5, with 10 bases aligning to TRBD1. The clonotype originates from a female donor with Graves disease. The specimen comprised peripheral blood mononuclear cells (PBMCs), sampled at new diagnosis, from a patient treated with antithyroid drugs. CDR3 amino acids: CASSTARQGASNQPQHF. In DNA form, the CDR3 reads TGTGCCAGCAGTACGGCACGACAGGGGGCTAGCAATCAGCCCCAGCATTTT.